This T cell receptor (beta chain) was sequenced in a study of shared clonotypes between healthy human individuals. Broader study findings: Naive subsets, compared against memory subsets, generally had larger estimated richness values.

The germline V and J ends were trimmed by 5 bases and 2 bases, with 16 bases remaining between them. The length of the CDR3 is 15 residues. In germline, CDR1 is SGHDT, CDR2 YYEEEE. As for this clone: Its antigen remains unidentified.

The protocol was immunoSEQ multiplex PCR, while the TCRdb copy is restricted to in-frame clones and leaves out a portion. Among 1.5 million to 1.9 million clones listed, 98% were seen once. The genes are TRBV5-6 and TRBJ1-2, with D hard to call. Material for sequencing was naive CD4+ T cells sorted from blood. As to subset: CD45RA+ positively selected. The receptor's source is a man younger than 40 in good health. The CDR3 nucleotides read TGTGCCAGCAGACTTTCGGGTCCCCGAAACTATGGCTACACCTTC. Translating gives CASRLSGPRNYGYTF.